This T cell receptor beta chain was sequenced in a study of T cell responses to AZD1222 COVID-19 vaccine. The CDR3 is made up of 14 amino acids. Germline V CDR1 and CDR2: MNHEY, SVGAGI. The ends were cut back, 6 bases at V and 1 base at J, with 12 bases in the middle. The sample holds one count of this clone. The assay was immunoSEQ multiplex PCR, and TCRdb's table has in-frame clones only and misses some. The table has 80,000 to 95,000 clones, 90% seen once. The TCR was taken from an adult who received the AZD1222 COVID-19 vaccine. The J gene is TRBJ1-1, the V gene TRBV6-5; D gene unclear. The sequences come from peripheral blood, collected 28 days after the second AZD1222 dose. The CDR3 sequence: CASSLDLPNTEAFF. The CDR3 bases are TGTGCCAGCAGCTTAGACCTACCGAACACTGAAGCTTTCTTT.